This TCR beta chain was observed in a study of brain T cells in children with intractable seizures. The sequenced cases were selected for having the highest brain T cell transcript signatures. Patients received at least one anti-epileptic drug before surgery. Data came from immunoSEQ multiplex PCR; TCRdb stores just in-frame clones and leaves some out. This repertoire shows tens of thousands of clones, approximately 94% found once; its top ten account for more than 1.5%. This specimen consisted of peripheral blood, obtained at surgery. This clonotype was obtained from a boy in the first two years of life with tuberous sclerosis and intractable seizures.

The CDR3 sequence: CSVKFRSGEQFF. The CDR3 DNA is TGCAGCGTCAAATTCCGGTCCGGTGAGCAGTTCTTC. The rearrangement joins TRBV29-1 to TRBJ2-1; D not certain. V was clipped by 6 bases and J by 9 bases, with 15 bases between them. The germline gives CDR1 SQVTM, CDR2 ANQGSEA. There are 12 residues in the CDR3.